The entry that follows covers one TCR beta chain sequence. Its antigen is unidentified. A multiplex PCR was run with 60 Vbeta primers and 13 Jbeta primers. Only in-frame clones appear in the TCRdb table, and some are missing; sequencing was by immunoSEQ multiplex PCR. The profile covers about 140,000 clones, with more than 70% appearing a single time and 10% to 12% taken by the ten largest. These data are taken from a study of cytomegalovirus exposure and HLA in healthy donors. Study-level points and caveats: V- and J-gene trimming of TCR beta was linked (in a later analysis) to a missense DCLRE1C variant. An analysis that was carried out later associated 15,000 to 20,000 TCR beta sequences with HLA alleles at 0.05 false discovery rate.

The sequence was collected from a man aged 18 to 30 in good health and CMV-seropositive. Input material: PBMCs.

The CDR3 DNA reads as TGTGCCAGTACACAGGGGGCGAAGAACACTGAAGCTTTCTTT. Translation: CASTQGAKNTEAFF. The chain joins TRBV18 to TRBJ1-1; TRBD1 matches 9 bases. Trimming removed 9 bases from V and 1 base from J; junction bases left unmatched: 6. CDR1 KGHSH and CDR2 LQKENI come from the germline V gene. CDR3 length: 14 amino acids.